This record covers a single T cell receptor (beta chain). Its target is unknown. It was with a sample-barcoded 5' primer and a J-beta primer mix that a second PCR of roughly 7 to 11 cycles was run. Each CDR3 protein gets one entry after TCRdb re-called the 5' RACE reads with MiXCR. The data contain some 1.5 million distinct CDR3 sequences, 28% of them seen just once; the ten biggest clones take up 7.7%. Between the trimmed V and J ends, which lost 8 bases and 1 base, there was a span of 10 bases. This CDR3 has 13 residues. The data stem from a study of blood T cells in healthy people across ages. Study findings and constraints: With age, beta diversity per million T cells declined roughly linearly, significantly by 35 to 40.

V is TRBV12-3 or TRBV12-4 and J is TRBJ2-3; D is undetermined. Sequences were obtained from blood. The TCR comes from a woman younger than 45 in good health. CDR3 region: CASADTGTDTQYF. The DNA of the CDR3 is TGTGCCAGCGCTGACACCGGCACAGATACGCAGTATTTT.